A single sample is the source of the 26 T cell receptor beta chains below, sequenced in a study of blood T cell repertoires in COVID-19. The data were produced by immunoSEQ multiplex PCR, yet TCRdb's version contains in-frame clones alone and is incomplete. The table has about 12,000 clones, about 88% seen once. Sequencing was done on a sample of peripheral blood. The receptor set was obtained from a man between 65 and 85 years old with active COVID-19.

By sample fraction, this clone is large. The CDR3 nucleotides are TGCGCCAGCAGCCAAGATGGATCGGGGTTGGGCTCCTACGAGCAGTACTTC. It encodes CASSQDGSGLGSYEQYF. The chain joins TRBV4-1 to TRBJ2-7; TRBD2 might be the D (5 bases). The V end was cut by 0 bases, the J end by 0 bases, with 15 bases between. Germline CDR1 is MGHRA and CDR2 is YSYEKL. The CDR3 totals 17 residues.

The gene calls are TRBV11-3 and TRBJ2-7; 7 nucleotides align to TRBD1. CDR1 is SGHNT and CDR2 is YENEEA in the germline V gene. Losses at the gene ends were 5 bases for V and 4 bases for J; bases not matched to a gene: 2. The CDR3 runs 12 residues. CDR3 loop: CASSKTGYEQYF. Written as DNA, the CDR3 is TGTGCCAGCAGCAAGACAGGGTACGAGCAGTACTTC.

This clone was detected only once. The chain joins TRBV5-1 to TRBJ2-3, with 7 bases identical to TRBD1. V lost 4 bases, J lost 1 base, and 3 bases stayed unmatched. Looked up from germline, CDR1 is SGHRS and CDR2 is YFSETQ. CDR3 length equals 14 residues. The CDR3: CASSNGQGTDTQYF. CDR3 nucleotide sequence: TGCGCCAGCAGCAACGGACAGGGCACAGATACGCAGTATTTT. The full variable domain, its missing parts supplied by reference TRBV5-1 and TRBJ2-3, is KAGVTQTPRYLIKTRGQQVTLSCSPISGHRSVSWYQQTPGQGLQFLFEYFSETQRNKGNFPGRFSGRQFSNSRSEMNVSTLELGDSALYLCASSNGQGTDTQYFGPGTRLTVL.

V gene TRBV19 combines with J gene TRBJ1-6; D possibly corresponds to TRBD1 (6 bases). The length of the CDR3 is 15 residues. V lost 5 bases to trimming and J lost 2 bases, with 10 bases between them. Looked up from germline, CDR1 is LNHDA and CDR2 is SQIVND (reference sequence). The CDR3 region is CASSLGTPYNSPLHF. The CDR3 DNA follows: TGTGCCAGTAGTCTGGGGACACCCTATAATTCACCCCTCCACTTT.

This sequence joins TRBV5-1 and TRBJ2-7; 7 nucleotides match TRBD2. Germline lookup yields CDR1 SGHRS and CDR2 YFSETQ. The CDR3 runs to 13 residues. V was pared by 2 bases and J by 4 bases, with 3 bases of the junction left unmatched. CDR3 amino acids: CASSFRGGYEQYF. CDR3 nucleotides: TGCGCCAGCAGCTTTCGCGGGGGATACGAGCAGTACTTC.

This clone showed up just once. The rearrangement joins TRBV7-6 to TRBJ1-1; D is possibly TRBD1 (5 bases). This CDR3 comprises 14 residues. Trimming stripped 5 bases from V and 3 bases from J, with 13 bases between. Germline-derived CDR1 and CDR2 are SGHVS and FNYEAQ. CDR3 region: CASSPSGTYTEAFF. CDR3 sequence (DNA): TGTGCCAGCAGCCCAAGCGGGACGTACACTGAAGCTTTCTTT.

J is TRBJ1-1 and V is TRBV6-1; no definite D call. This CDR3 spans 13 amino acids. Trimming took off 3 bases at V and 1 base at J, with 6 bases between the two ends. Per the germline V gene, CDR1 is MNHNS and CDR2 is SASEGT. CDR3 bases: TGTGCCAGCAGTGAGCAGGCGAACACTGAAGCTTTCTTT. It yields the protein CASSEQANTEAFF.

CDR3 DNA sequence: TGCAGCGCGTACCGGGACACAACCGCGTCCGCTGAAGCTTTCTTT. Amino acids: CSAYRDTTASAEAFF. The gene calls are TRBV29-1 and TRBJ1-1, with D possibly matching TRBD1 (6 bases). Germline V CDR1 and CDR2: SQVTM, ANQGSEA. The CDR3 covers 15 residues. V was trimmed by 7 bases and J by 6 bases, leaving 24 bases between them. The variable domain in full, completed from reference TRBV29-1 and TRBJ1-1, reads SAVISQKPSRDICQRGTSLTIQCQVDSQVTMMFWYRQQPGQSLTLIATANQGSEATYESGFVIDKFPISRPNLTFSTLTVSNMSPEDSSIYLCSAYRDTTASAEAFFGQGTRLTVV.

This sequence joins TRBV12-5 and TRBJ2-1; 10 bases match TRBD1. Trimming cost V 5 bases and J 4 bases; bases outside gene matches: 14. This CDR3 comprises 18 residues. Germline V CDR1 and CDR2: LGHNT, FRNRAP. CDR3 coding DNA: TGTGCTAGTGGTCTATCCCGGGACAGGGGTTCACCTTACAATGAGCAGTTCTTC. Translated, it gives CASGLSRDRGSPYNEQFF. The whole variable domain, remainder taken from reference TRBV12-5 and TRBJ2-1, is DARVTQTPRHKVTEMGQEVTMRCQPILGHNTVFWYRQTMMQGLELLAYFRNRAPLDDSGMPKDRFSAEMPDATLATLKIQPSEPRDSAVYFCASGLSRDRGSPYNEQFFGPGTRLTVL.

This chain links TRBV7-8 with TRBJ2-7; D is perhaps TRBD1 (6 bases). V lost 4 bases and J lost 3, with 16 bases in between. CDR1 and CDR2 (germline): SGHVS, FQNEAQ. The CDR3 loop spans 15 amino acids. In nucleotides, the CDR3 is TGTGCCAGCAGCTGGTATCGGTCAGGGGACTACGAGCAGTACTTC. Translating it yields CASSWYRSGDYEQYF.

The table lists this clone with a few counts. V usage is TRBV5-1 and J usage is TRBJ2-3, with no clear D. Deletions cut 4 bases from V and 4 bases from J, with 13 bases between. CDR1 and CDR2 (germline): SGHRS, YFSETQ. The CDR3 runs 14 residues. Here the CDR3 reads CASSQANQADTQYF. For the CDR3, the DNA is TGCGCCAGCAGCCAAGCCAATCAAGCAGATACGCAGTATTTT.

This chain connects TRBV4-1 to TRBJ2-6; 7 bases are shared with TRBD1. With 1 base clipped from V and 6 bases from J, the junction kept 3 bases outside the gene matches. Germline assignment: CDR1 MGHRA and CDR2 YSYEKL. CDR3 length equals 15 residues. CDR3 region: CASSQGQGVANVLTF. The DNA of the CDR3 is TGCGCCAGCAGCCAAGGTCAGGGGGTGGCCAACGTCCTGACTTTC.

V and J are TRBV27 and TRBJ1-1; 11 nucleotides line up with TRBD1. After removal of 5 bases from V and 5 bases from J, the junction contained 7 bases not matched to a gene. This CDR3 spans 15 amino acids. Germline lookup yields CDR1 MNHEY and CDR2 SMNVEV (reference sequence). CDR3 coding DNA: TGTGCCAGCAGTGGAACCGGGACAGGGGGTACTGAAGCTTTCTTT. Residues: CASSGTGTGGTEAFF.

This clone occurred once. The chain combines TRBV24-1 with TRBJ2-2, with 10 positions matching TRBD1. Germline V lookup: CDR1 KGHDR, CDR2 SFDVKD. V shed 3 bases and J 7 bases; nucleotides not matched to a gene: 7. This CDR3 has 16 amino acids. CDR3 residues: CATSDGGQGISGELFF. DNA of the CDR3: TGTGCCACCAGTGATGGGGGACAGGGGATCAGCGGGGAGCTGTTTTTT.

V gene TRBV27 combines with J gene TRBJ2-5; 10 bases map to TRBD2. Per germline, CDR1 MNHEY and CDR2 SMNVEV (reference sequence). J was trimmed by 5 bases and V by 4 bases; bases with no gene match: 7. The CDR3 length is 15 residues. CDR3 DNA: TGTGCCAGCAGTTCAAGCGGGAGGGCCTCGGAGACCCAGTACTTC. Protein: CASSSSGRASETQYF.

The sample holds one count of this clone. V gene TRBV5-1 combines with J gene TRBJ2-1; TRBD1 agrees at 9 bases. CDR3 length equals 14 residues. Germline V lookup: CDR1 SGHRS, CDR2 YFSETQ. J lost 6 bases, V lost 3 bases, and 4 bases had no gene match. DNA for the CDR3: TGCGCCAGCAGCTGGGGGACAGGGTCCAATGAGCAGTTCTTC. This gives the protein CASSWGTGSNEQFF.

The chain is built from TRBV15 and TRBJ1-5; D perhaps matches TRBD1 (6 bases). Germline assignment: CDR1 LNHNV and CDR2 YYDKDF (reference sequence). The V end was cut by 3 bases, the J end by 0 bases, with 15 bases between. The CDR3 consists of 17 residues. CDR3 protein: CATSSQLTGYSNQPQHF. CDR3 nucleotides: TGTGCCACCAGCAGCCAGTTGACAGGTTATAGCAATCAGCCCCAGCATTTT.

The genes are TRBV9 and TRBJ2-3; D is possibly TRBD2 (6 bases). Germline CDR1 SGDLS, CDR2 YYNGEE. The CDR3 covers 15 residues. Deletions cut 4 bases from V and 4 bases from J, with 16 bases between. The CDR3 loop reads CASSPTGTGPDTQYF. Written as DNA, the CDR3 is TGTGCCAGCAGCCCAACCGGGACTGGCCCAGATACGCAGTATTTT.

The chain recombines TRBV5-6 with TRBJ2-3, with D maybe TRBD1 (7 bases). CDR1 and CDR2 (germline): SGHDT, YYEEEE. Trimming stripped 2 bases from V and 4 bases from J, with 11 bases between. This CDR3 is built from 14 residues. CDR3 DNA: TGTGCCAGCAGCTTAGGAGGGGGCGCAGATACGCAGTATTTT. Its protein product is CASSLGGGADTQYF.

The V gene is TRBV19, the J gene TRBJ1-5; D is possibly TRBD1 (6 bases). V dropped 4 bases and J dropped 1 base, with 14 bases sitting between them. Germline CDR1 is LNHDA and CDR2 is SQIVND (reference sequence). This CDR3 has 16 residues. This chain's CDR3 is CASSTVGTRSNQPQHF. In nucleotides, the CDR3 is TGTGCCAGTAGTACGGTTGGGACACGAAGCAATCAGCCCCAGCATTTT.

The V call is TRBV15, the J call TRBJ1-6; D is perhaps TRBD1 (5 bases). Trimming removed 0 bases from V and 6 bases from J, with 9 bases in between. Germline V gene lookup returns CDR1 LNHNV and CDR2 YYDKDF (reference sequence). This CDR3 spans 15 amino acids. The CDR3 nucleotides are TGTGCCACCAGCAGAGAGGGGCAGGGTAATTCACCCCTCCACTTT. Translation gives CATSREGQGNSPLHF.

The CDR3 here is CASSLLLAGSTDTQYF. CDR3 sequence (DNA): TGTGCCAGCAGCTTACTGCTAGCGGGTAGCACAGATACGCAGTATTTT. V usage is TRBV13 and J usage is TRBJ2-3, with 8 positions matching TRBD2. Germline lookup yields CDR1 PRHDT and CDR2 FYEKMQ (reference sequence). The CDR3 loop spans 16 amino acids. V shed 2 bases, J shed 0 bases, and the junction held 4 bases outside the gene matches. The whole variable domain, filled in from reference TRBV13 and TRBJ2-3, reads AAGVIQSPRHLIKEKRETATLKCYPIPRHDTVYWYQQGPGQDPQFLISFYEKMQSDKGSIPDRFSAQQFSDYHSELNMSSLELGDSALYFCASSLLLAGSTDTQYFGPGTRLTVL.

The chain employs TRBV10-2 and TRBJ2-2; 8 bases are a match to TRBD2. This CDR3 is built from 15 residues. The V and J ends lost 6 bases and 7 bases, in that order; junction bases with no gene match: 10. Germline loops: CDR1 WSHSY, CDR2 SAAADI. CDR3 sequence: CASSTSSGRIGELFF. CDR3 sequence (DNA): TGCGCCAGCAGCACCTCTAGCGGGCGGATCGGGGAGCTGTTTTTT.

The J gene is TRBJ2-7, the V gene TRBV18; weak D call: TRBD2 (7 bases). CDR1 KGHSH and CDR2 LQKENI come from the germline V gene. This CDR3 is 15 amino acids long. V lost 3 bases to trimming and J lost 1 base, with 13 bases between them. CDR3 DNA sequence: TGTGCCAGCTCACCTGGGGGGCGGGGGTCCTACGAGCAGTACTTC. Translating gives CASSPGGRGSYEQYF.

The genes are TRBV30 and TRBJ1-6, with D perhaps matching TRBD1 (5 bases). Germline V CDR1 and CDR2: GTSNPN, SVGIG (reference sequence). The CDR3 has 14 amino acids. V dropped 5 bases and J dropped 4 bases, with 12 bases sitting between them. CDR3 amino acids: CAWAGGVYNSPLHF. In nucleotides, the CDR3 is TGTGCCTGGGCGGGGGGGGTGTATAATTCACCCCTCCACTTT.

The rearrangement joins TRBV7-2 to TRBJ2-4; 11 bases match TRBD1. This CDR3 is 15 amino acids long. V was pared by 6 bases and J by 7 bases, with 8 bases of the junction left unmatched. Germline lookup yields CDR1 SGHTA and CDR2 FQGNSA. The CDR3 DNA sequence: TGTGCCAGCAGATTTACCGGGACAGGGGGGAACATTCAGTACTTC. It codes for CASRFTGTGGNIQYF.